Each of the 8 T cell receptor beta chains below was sequenced from the same sample in a study of T cell responses to AZD1222 COVID-19 vaccine. Libraries were prepared by immunoSEQ multiplex PCR; TCRdb keeps only in-frame clonotypes and omits some of them. This sample has around 130,000 clones, with about 89% found just once. The starting material was peripheral blood, obtained 28 days after the second dose of the MenACWY control vaccine. These receptors originate from an adult who received the MenACWY meningococcal vaccine as a control.

The chain combines TRBV18 with TRBJ2-7; the D gene could be TRBD1 or TRBD2 (5 bases each). V gave up 3 bases and J gave up 8 bases, with 20 bases separating them. The germline V gene has CDR1 KGHSH and CDR2 LQKENI. This CDR3 is 15 amino acids long. The CDR3 DNA sequence: TGTGCCAGCTCACCCCAGGGACCCACCCTAGGGAAGCAGTACTTC. As protein: CASSPQGPTLGKQYF.

The CDR3 region is CASSLVSGWGTDTQYF. The CDR3 DNA reads as TGTGCCAGCAGCTTAGTTTCCGGCTGGGGTACAGATACGCAGTATTTT. The chain employs TRBV11-2 and TRBJ2-3; D is undetermined. Germline-derived CDR1 and CDR2 are SGHAT and FQNNGV. The CDR3 runs 16 residues. V gave up 1 base and J gave up 3 bases, with 14 bases separating them.

This CDR3 is CASSARTSGGQTQYF. As DNA, the CDR3 is TGTGCCAGCAGCGCCCGGACTAGCGGGGGTCAGACCCAGTACTTC. This sequence joins TRBV3-1 (or the pseudogene TRBV3-2) and TRBJ2-5, with TRBD2 matching over 13 bases. The CDR3 runs 15 residues. Per the germline V gene, CDR1 is LGHDT and CDR2 is YNNKEL (reference sequence). The V and J ends lost 5 bases and 6 bases, in that order; junction bases with no gene match: 6.

This chain connects TRBV6-5 to TRBJ1-1; 11 bases fit TRBD1. The CDR3 is 15 amino acids. Germline loops: CDR1 MNHEY, CDR2 SVGAGI. The V and J ends lost 7 bases and 2 bases, in that order; junction bases with no gene match: 6. The CDR3 is CASNRRTGGNTEAFF. DNA for the CDR3: TGTGCCAGCAATCGACGGACAGGGGGCAACACTGAAGCTTTCTTT.

The rearrangement links TRBV7-2 to TRBJ2-5; the D gene is possibly TRBD1 (5 bases). V was shortened by 5 bases and J by 3 bases, with 13 bases between the two germline ends. CDR1 is SGHTA, CDR2 FQGNSA, per germline. The CDR3 sequence is 14 residues long. The CDR3 is CASSPPTAKETQYF. DNA of the CDR3: TGTGCCAGCAGCCCCCCGACAGCTAAAGAGACCCAGTACTTC.

The rearrangement joins TRBV6-2 or TRBV6-3 to TRBJ1-5, with a tentative D call TRBD1 (5 bases). The CDR3 is 14 residues long. Germline assignment: CDR1 MNHEY and CDR2 SVGEGT. The ends were cut back, 6 bases at V and 4 bases at J, with 13 bases in the middle. CDR3: CASSDTGGNQPQHF. DNA for the CDR3: TGTGCCAGCAGCGACACGGGGGGGAATCAGCCCCAGCATTTT.

V usage is TRBV18 and J usage is TRBJ1-5; TRBD1 matches at 8 bases. J lost 7 bases, V lost 3 bases, and 5 bases had no gene match. CDR1 is KGHSH and CDR2 is LQKENI in the germline V gene. CDR3 length: 14 amino acids. The CDR3 is CASSPGQDFQPQHF. In DNA form, the CDR3 reads TGTGCCAGCTCACCGGGACAGGATTTCCAGCCCCAGCATTTT.

Notes on this clone: Germline is not matched at one junction end, which may reflect a read error. This chain connects TRBV28 to TRBJ2-3; a possible D gene is TRBD1 (6 bases). This CDR3 comprises 11 residues. Looked up from germline, CDR1 is MDHEN and CDR2 is SYDVKM. The CDR3 loop reads CASTRTATQYF. The CDR3 nucleotides are TGTGCCAGCACCAGGACAGCTACGCAGTATTTT. The full variable domain, in which reference TRBV28 and TRBJ2-3 provide the parts outside the CDR3, is DVKVTQSSRYLVKRTGEKVFLECVQDMDHENMFWYRQDPGLGLRLIYFSYDVKMKEKGDIPEGYSVSREKKERFSLILESASTNQTSMYLCASTRTATQYFGPGTRLTVL.